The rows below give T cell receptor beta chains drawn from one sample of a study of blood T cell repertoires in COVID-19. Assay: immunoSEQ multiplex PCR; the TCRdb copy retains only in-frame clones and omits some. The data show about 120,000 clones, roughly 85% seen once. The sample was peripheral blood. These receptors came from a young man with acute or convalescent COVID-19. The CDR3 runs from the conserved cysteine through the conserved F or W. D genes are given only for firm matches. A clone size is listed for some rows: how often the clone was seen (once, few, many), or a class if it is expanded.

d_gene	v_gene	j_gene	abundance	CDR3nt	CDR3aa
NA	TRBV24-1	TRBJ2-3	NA	TGTGCCACCAGCCCTCAGTACAGCGGAGTCCACGATACGCAGTATTTT	CATSPQYSGVHDTQYF
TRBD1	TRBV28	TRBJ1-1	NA	TGTGCCAGCAGTCACCAGGGGGCTAACACTGAAGCTTTCTTT	CASSHQGANTEAFF
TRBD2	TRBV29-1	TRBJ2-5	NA	TGCAGCGTCGGGACTAGCGGCCAAGAGACCCAGTACTTC	CSVGTSGQETQYF
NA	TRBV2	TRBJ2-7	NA	TGTGCCAGCAGTGAAGGGCCCGGGGTCGAGCAGTACTTC	CASSEGPGVEQYF
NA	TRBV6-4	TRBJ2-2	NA	TGTGCCAGCAGTGACTCGTACGGGGGTTCTAACACCGGGGAGCTGTTTTTT	CASSDSYGGSNTGELFF
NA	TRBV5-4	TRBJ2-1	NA	TGTGCCAGCAGCTTAGGAGGGAGTGAGCAGTTCTTC	CASSLGGSEQFF
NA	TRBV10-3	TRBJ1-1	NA	TGTGCCATCAGGGAACAACTAGTGAACACTGAAGCTTTCTTT	CAIREQLVNTEAFF
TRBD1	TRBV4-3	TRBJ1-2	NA	TGCGCCAGCAGCCAGGGTGACAGGGGAGGAATAGGTGGCTACACCTTC	CASSQGDRGGIGGYTF
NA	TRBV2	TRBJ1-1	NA	TGTGCCAGCAGTAGACACCCGAACACTGAAGCTTTCTTT	CASSRHPNTEAFF
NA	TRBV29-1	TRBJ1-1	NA	TGCAGCGTTGAGCCGGACAGAGACGTTTACACTGAAGCTTTCTTT	CSVEPDRDVYTEAFF
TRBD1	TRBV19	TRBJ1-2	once	TGTGCCAGTAGTATAAGGCCCCGCAGGGGGCCAACTACAAACTATGGCTACACCTTC	CASSIRPRRGPTTNYGYTF
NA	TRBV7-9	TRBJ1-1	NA	TGTGCCAGCAGCTTAGAGGGGGTTGAAGCTTTCTTT	CASSLEGVEAFF
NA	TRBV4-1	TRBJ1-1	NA	TGCGCCAGCAGCCCCGGGACAAACGTCCCTGAAGCTTTCTTT	CASSPGTNVPEAFF
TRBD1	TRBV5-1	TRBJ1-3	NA	TGCGCCAGCAGCTTGAAGGGGGCCGGGGGAAACACCATATATTTT	CASSLKGAGGNTIYF
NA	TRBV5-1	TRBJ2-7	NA	TGCGCCAGCAGCTTCCCAGGGAAATACGAGCAGTACTTC	CASSFPGKYEQYF
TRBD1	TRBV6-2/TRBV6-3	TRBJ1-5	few	TGTGCCAGCAGTTACGACAGGGCGATCAATCAGCCCCAGCATTTT	CASSYDRAINQPQHF
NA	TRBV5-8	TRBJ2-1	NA	TGTGCCAGCAGCCTCTCAGGGTCCAATGAGCAGTTCTTC	CASSLSGSNEQFF
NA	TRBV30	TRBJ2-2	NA	TGTGCCTGGACGAGACTCCCGAACACCGGGGAGCTGTTTTTT	CAWTRLPNTGELFF
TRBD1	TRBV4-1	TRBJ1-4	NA	TGCGCCAGCAGCCAGGGGGGACAGGGCAAAAATGAAAAACTGTTTTTT	CASSQGGQGKNEKLFF
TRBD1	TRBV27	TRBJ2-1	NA	TGTGCCAGCAGTTCCCACACAGGGGTAATTTCCTACAATGAGCAGTTCTTC	CASSSHTGVISYNEQFF
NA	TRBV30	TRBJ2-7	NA	TGTGCCTGGGAGGGACAATCCCCCGAGCAGTACTTC	CAWEGQSPEQYF
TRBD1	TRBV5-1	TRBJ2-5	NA	TGCGCCAGCAGTTCGGGACAGTCGAAGACCCAGTACTTC	CASSSGQSKTQYF
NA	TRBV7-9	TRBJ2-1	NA	TGTGCCAGCAGCTTAGCGGCAGCCTTAGGGGGCAATGAGCAGTTCTTC	CASSLAAALGGNEQFF